This note documents a single T cell receptor beta chain sequence. Germline-derived CDR1 and CDR2 are LGHDT and YNNKEL (reference sequence). The V segment lost 0 bases and the J segment 0 bases; nucleotides outside the gene matches: 8. The CDR3 has 17 residues. Per the original data handling: Amplifying reference gene primers gave estimates of nucleated cell counts. TCRdb's copy holds only in-frame clones and misses some; the assay was immunoSEQ multiplex PCR. That table gives V, J and clone size, and the DNA gave D and trimming. The top ten hold 1.5% of the sample, which has 250,000 or so clones, roughly 84% seen once. The data were obtained in a study of blood T cell repertoires in COVID-19. As for the study in general: Samples came from the United States, Italy and Spain, spanning acute and convalescent COVID-19. T cells, B-cell-depleted T cells, or PBMCs provided the cDNA or gDNA that served as material.

Sequencing was carried out using peripheral blood. The sequence was obtained from a woman aged 40 to 50 who had recovered from COVID-19. The chain employs TRBV3-1 (or the pseudogene TRBV3-2) and TRBJ2-7; TRBD2 aligns across 7 bases. CDR3 DNA sequence: TGTGCCAGCAGCCAAGAGTCCCTTGGGAGGGGCTCCTACGAGCAGTACTTC. This codes for CASSQESLGRGSYEQYF.